This T cell receptor beta chain was obtained from a study of blood T cells in healthy people across ages. Study conclusions and caveats: Diversity estimated from one million T cells was considered an underestimate. Among long-lived donors, naive CD4+ cells were more numerous and diversity higher than in aged donors. The recorded TCR beta diversity per million T cells decreased in a roughly linear manner with age. Strong correlation was found linking TCR beta diversity to naive T cell percentage.

CDR3 length: 13 residues. V lost 6 bases to trimming and J lost 7 bases, with 12 bases between them. CDR1 is MNHEY and CDR2 is SVGEGT in the germline V gene. A second PCR of 7 to 11 cycles used a sample-barcoded 5' primer and a J-beta primer mix. Using its own MiXCR run on the 5' RACE reads, TCRdb lists one record per CDR3 protein. The data hold 650,000 to 1,000,000 distinct CDR3 sequences, with around 34% observed a single time. A remark on this clonotype: Antigen specificity is unknown.

The TCR comes from a man aged 18 to 30 in good health. The source material was blood. This chain links TRBV6-2 or TRBV6-3 with TRBJ2-2; D possibly corresponds to TRBD1 (6 bases). CDR3 region: CASRPGVGGELFF. CDR3 sequence (DNA): TGTGCCAGCAGACCAGGGGTCGGCGGGGAGCTGTTTTTT.